Shown below are 21 T cell receptor beta chains from a single sample sequenced in a study of blood T cells in healthy people across ages. It was with a sample-barcoded 5' primer and a J-beta primer mix that a second PCR of roughly 6 to 12 cycles was run. TCRdb reprocessed the 5' RACE reads with MiXCR, giving one entry per CDR3 protein. This sample has 800,000 to 900,000 distinct CDR3 sequences, with about 59% found just once. Material for sequencing was blood. The receptors stem from a man aged 25 to 40 in good health.

This clonotype was seen at least ten times. The rearrangement links TRBV9 to TRBJ2-1, with D possibly matching TRBD1 (6 bases). The germline V gene encodes CDR1 SGDLS and CDR2 YYNGEE. V was clipped by 3 bases and J by 7 bases, with 20 bases between them. This CDR3 contains 16 residues. The CDR3, as DNA: TGTGCCAGCAGCGCTACCGGGACAAACGGTGGAAATGAGCAGTTCTTC. This codes for CASSATGTNGGNEQFF.

The chain uses TRBV29-1 and TRBJ2-5, with 9 positions matching TRBD1. The V gene's germline CDR1 is SQVTM and CDR2 ANQGSEA. V lost 6 bases to trimming and J lost 1 base; unmatched junction nucleotides: 3. The CDR3 is 13 amino acids. The CDR3 DNA reads as TGCAGCGTGAAACAGGGGGCCCAAGAGACCCAGTACTTC. This codes for CSVKQGAQETQYF.

Only a few counts were recorded for this clonotype. The chain carries TRBV6-5 and TRBJ2-3; D gene ambiguous. The CDR3 has 11 amino acids. The germline V gene has CDR1 MNHEY and CDR2 SVGAGI. Trimming took off 4 bases at V and 6 bases at J, with 5 bases between the two ends. The CDR3 loop reads CASSWADTQYF. Written as DNA, the CDR3 is TGTGCCAGCAGTTGGGCGGATACGCAGTATTTT.

This clonotype was detected many times. This chain uses TRBV6-4 with TRBJ1-5; D is unclear. Trimming removed 3 bases at V and 0 bases at J, with 3 bases between. CDR3 length: 13 residues. The germline V gene encodes CDR1 MRHNA and CDR2 SNTAGT. CDR3: CASSESSNQPQHF. For the CDR3, the DNA is TGTGCCAGCAGTGAAAGTAGCAATCAGCCCCAGCATTTT.

V usage is TRBV20-1 and J usage is TRBJ2-5; the D gene is possibly TRBD1 (6 bases). Matching the DNA end better, TRBJ2-7 makes the J call doubtful. Germline lookup yields CDR1 DFQATT and CDR2 SNEGSKA (reference sequence). This CDR3 contains 13 residues. CDR3: CSVPGTMSSEQYF. The CDR3 DNA reads as TGCAGTGTGCCCGGGACAATGTCTTCCGAGCAGTACTTC.

This clonotype was seen a few times. The genes are TRBV14 and TRBJ2-5; no definite D call. With the DNA end fitting TRBJ2-7 better, the J assignment may be wrong. This CDR3 spans 12 amino acids. Germline values: CDR1 SGHDN, CDR2 FVKESK. The CDR3 DNA reads TGTGCCAGCAGCCAACTGGTCCACGAGCAGTACTTC. Protein sequence: CASSQLVHEQYF.

V usage is TRBV4-3 and J usage is TRBJ2-1; D is undetermined. The CDR3 has 13 amino acids. Trimming removed 1 base at V and 8 bases at J, with 9 bases between. The V gene's germline CDR1 is LGHNA and CDR2 YSLEER. The CDR3 DNA reads TGCGCCAGCAGCCAAGGACCTAGGGATGAGCAGTTCTTC. It yields the protein CASSQGPRDEQFF.

This clonotype was seen a few times. The rearrangement uses TRBV7-3 and TRBJ2-6, with TRBD2 matching over 13 bases. The germline gives CDR1 SGHTA, CDR2 FQGTGA. This CDR3 spans 17 amino acids. Trimming cost V 4 bases and J 0 bases; bases outside gene matches: 0. The CDR3 sequence: CASSWTSGGSGANVLTF. The CDR3 nucleotides read TGTGCCAGCAGCTGGACTAGCGGGGGCTCTGGGGCCAACGTCCTGACTTTC. Using reference TRBV7-3 and TRBJ2-6 for the parts outside the CDR3, the full variable domain is GAGVSQTPSNKVTEKGKYVELRCDPISGHTALYWYRQSLGQGPEFLIYFQGTGAADDSGLPNDRFFAVRPEGSVSTLKIQRTERGDSAVYLCASSWTSGGSGANVLTFGAGSRLTVL.

The V call is TRBV10-3, the J call TRBJ1-1, with D maybe TRBD1 (5 bases). V lost 4 bases and J 7 bases, leaving 16 bases between the germline ends. Per the germline V gene, CDR1 is ENHRY and CDR2 is SYGVKD. The CDR3 totals 14 residues. CDR3 bases: TGTGCCATCAGTGTGGGGGGGATCCCCTTTGAAGCTTTCTTT. It specifies CAISVGGIPFEAFF.

The chain recombines TRBV4-2 with TRBJ2-3; D not resolved. There are 12 residues in the CDR3. Trimming took off 0 bases at V and 6 bases at J, with 4 bases between the two ends. CDR1 is LGHNA and CDR2 is YNFKEQ in the germline V gene. The CDR3 DNA reads TGTGCCAGCAGCCAAGATTGGGATACGCAGTATTTT. Translating gives CASSQDWDTQYF.

Only a few counts were recorded for this clonotype. Here the CDR3 DNA reads TGTGCCAGCAGCACTGGGGACAGGGGTCAAGAGACCCAGTACTTC. Its translation is CASSTGDRGQETQYF. The genes are TRBV7-9 and TRBJ2-5; 10 bases map to TRBD1. The CDR3 runs to 15 residues. Germline V gives CDR1 SEHNR, CDR2 FQNEAQ (reference sequence). V shed 5 bases and J 2 bases; nucleotides not matched to a gene: 5.

CDR3 in amino acids: CASAGTGFGDEQFF. CDR3 DNA: TGCGCCAGCGCCGGGACAGGGTTTGGGGATGAGCAGTTCTTC. V and J are TRBV5-1 and TRBJ2-1; 9 nucleotides line up with TRBD1. The CDR3 extends over 14 amino acids. J was trimmed by 8 bases and V by 7 bases; bases with no gene match: 10. Per the germline V gene, CDR1 is SGHRS and CDR2 is YFSETQ.

In this sample, this clonotype turned up a few times. The CDR3 here is CASSLGTGEQYF. DNA of the CDR3: TGTGCCAGCAGCTTAGGGACAGGCGAGCAGTACTTC. This chain joins TRBV7-2 and TRBJ2-7; 7 bases align to TRBD1. Trimming cost V 1 base and J 6 bases; bases outside gene matches: 0. The CDR3 is 12 residues long. Looked up from germline, CDR1 is SGHTA and CDR2 is FQGNSA.

This clonotype was found a few times. The chain carries TRBV7-2 and TRBJ2-1; 15 nucleotides line up with TRBD2. V lost 3 bases, J lost 8 bases, and 8 bases stayed unmatched. This CDR3 is built from 17 residues. Germline V gene data show CDR1 as SGHTA and CDR2 as FQGNSA. Written as DNA, the CDR3 is TGTGCCAGCAGCTTCCGTATGGGACTAGCGGGAGGATATGAGCAGTTCTTC. The encoded protein is CASSFRMGLAGGYEQFF.

The V and J genes are TRBV24-1 and TRBJ2-5; possible D gene TRBD1, 6 bases. CDR1 and CDR2 from the germline V gene are KGHDR and SFDVKD. Trimming removed 8 bases at V and 5 bases at J, with 14 bases between. The CDR3 extends over 13 amino acids. This CDR3 is CATKAGDVETQYF. CDR3 DNA sequence: TGTGCCACCAAGGCAGGGGATGTTGAGACCCAGTACTTC.

The rearrangement links TRBV5-1 to TRBJ1-1, with a possible D match to TRBD1 (6 bases). V was trimmed by 4 bases and J by 1 base, leaving 11 bases between them. The V gene's germline CDR1 is SGHRS and CDR2 YFSETQ. The CDR3 totals 14 residues. The CDR3 sequence is CASSPGQKNTEAFF. CDR3 DNA sequence: TGCGCCAGCAGCCCAGGACAGAAGAACACTGAAGCTTTCTTT.

The chain links TRBV2 to TRBJ2-7; D is possibly TRBD1 (6 bases). Germline V gene data show CDR1 as SNHLY and CDR2 as FYNNEI. The germline V and J ends were trimmed by 9 bases and 4 bases, with 16 bases remaining between them. The CDR3 runs to 13 residues. CDR3 protein: CARESSGQYEQYF. The CDR3 nucleotides read TGTGCCAGGGAGTCCAGCGGACAGTACGAGCAGTACTTC.

The V gene is TRBV19, the J gene TRBJ2-1; possible D gene TRBD2, 6 bases. Germline V gene data show CDR1 as LNHDA and CDR2 as SQIVND (reference sequence). The length of the CDR3 is 15 residues. V lost 8 bases, J lost 4 bases, and 18 bases lay in between. CDR3 nucleotides: TGTGCCAGTCGGGCGCGGGGTGCAGAGTACAATGAGCAGTTCTTC. Its protein product is CASRARGAEYNEQFF.

V usage is TRBV7-2 and J usage is TRBJ2-7; weak D call: TRBD2 (6 bases). Germline V CDR1 and CDR2: SGHTA, FQGNSA. The CDR3 length is 15 residues. V was pared by 3 bases and J by 5 bases, with 17 bases between. CDR3 residues: CASSLGGPGGDEQYF. In DNA, the CDR3 is TGTGCCAGCAGCTTGGGCGGGCCTGGCGGGGACGAGCAGTACTTC.

The rearrangement joins TRBV29-1 to TRBJ2-5, with TRBD1 identical over 7 bases. The DNA end favors TRBJ2-7, so the J call may be wrong. The CDR3 consists of 16 residues. Germline V gives CDR1 SQVTM, CDR2 ANQGSEA. The CDR3 is CSVEEPGTAYLYEQYF. As DNA, the CDR3 is TGCAGCGTTGAAGAACCCGGGACAGCCTATCTATACGAGCAGTACTTC.

This chain connects TRBV6-2 or TRBV6-3 to TRBJ2-7; D not resolved. This CDR3 region has 11 residues. Germline loops: CDR1 MNHEY, CDR2 SVGEGT. Trimming took 5 bases from V and 7 from J, leaving 9 bases between them. The CDR3 spells CASSLLLEQYF. CDR3 bases: TGTGCCAGCAGTCTACTCCTAGAGCAGTACTTC.